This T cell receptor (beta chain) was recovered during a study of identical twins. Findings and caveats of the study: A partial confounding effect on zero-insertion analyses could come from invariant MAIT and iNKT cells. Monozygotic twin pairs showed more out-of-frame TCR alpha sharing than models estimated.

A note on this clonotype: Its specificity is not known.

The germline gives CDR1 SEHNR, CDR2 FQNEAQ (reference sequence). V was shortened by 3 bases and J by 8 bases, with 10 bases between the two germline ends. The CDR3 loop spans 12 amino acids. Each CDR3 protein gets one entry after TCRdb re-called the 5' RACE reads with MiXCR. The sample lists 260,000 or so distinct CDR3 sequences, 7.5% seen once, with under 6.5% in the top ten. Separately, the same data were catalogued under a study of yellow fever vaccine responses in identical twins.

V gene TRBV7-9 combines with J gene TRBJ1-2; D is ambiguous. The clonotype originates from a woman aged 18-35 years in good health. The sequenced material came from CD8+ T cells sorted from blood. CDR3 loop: CASSLLAEGYTF. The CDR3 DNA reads TGTGCCAGCAGCTTGTTGGCTGAGGGCTACACCTTC.